This T cell receptor beta chain was sequenced in a study of blood T cell repertoires in COVID-19 (dated by TCRdb to 2018 to 2021). Some background on the complete study: Samples from collaborators originated in the United States, Italy and Spain and spanned both the acute and convalescent phases of COVID-19. The prospective study material was composed of cDNA or gDNA derived from T cells, B-cell-depleted T cells, or PBMCs. Subjects who had been exposed to COVID-19, were actively infected with it, or had recovered from it provided the deeply sampled blood TCRbeta repertoires that made up the dataset. The repertoires were released in a freely available public database meant as a resource for research on the immune response to SARS-CoV-2. The samples were drawn from two sources: the first 160 participants of the ongoing ImmuneRACE study, and 1,200 or so subjects contributed by 6 global collaborators. A de-identified subject ID, COVID-19 status, age in years and sex were almost always included in the sample metadata. Where available, HLA class I and class II types were obtained from metadata supplied by the sample provider rather than from assay-based typing.

The immunoSEQ Assay, a bias-controlled multiplex PCR, was used to amplify TCRbeta CDR3 regions from genomic DNA. On the study's bioinformatics: Within the assay, amplification of reference gene primers was used to estimate how many nucleated cells each sample contained. Sequence reads were collapsed and filtered to measure the absolute abundance of every unique TCRbeta CDR3 rearrangement. For each sample, productive Simpson clonality was calculated by taking the square root of Simpson's diversity index across productive rearrangements. TCRdb retrieved this table from immuneACCESS and kept in-frame rearrangements only. Not all clones are present; in checked studies, unresolved V genes account for under half, and no reason is known for the remainder. V, J and clone size reflect that table, while D and trimming were determined from the DNA. A total of about 160,000 clones appear in this sample, 70% to 90% of them only once. The ten largest clonotypes hold roughly 1% of the sample.

Trimming removed 6 bases from V and 7 bases from J, leaving 12 bases between the germline ends. Inclusive of the bounding cysteine and phenylalanine, the CDR3 is 12 residues long. Kept here is only the CDR3 DNA, which spans 36 bases and is read in frame from base 1. Collaborating institutions collected whole blood in K2EDTA tubes following their own protocols. For TCRbeta analysis, collaborators shipped samples in one of three forms: frozen whole blood, isolated PBMCs, or DNA extracted from either of those sample types. Overall study outcomes, separate from this receptor: How much clinical and demographic metadata was included differed by source and by participant, and the metadata was provided uncurated.

This clone is a singleton in its sample. Its antigen remains undetermined. One base away there is no much larger clone; base qualities are not given. The sample comprised peripheral blood. This receptor was identified in a man between 35 and 55 years old with acute or convalescent COVID-19. The chain couples TRBV12-3 or TRBV12-4 to TRBJ1-1; perhaps TRBD1 is the D gene, with 5 bases matching. The DNA sequence is given as TGTGCCAGCAGCTCCCTCGACAGTGAAGCTTTCTTT. Its translation is CASSSLDSEAFF.